This TCR beta chain derives from a study of neurological immune-mediated disorders. At the level of the study: The disease course was relapsing-remitting in around 31 and secondary progressive in about 9% of the 34 multiple sclerosis patients.

This clonotype has ten or more counts. Its antigen is as yet unknown. General study findings and limits: Because no CDR3 amino acid sequences were shared across subjects by expanded clones, private repertoires were suggested in all groups. One related-CDR3 cluster, which may be a signature, held the repertoires of 18 of 34 multiple sclerosis patients after phylogenetic grouping.

Trimming took off 0 bases at V and 7 bases at J, with 6 bases between the two ends. Germline CDR1 is LGHDT and CDR2 is YNNKEL (reference sequence). The CDR3 has 13 residues. Synthesis of cDNA was performed by 5'RACE using 10-nucleotide random UMIs. TCRdb used MiXCR to reprocess the 5' RACE reads, holding one entry per CDR3 protein. This table holds more than 75,000 distinct CDR3 sequences, under 4.5% found once. The chain is built from TRBV3-1 and TRBJ2-2; D is unclear. Input material: PBMCs. The sequence was obtained from a woman aged 50 to 65 with multiple sclerosis. The CDR3 region is CASSQDRIGELFF. CDR3 DNA: TGTGCCAGCAGCCAAGATCGTATCGGGGAGCTGTTTTTT.